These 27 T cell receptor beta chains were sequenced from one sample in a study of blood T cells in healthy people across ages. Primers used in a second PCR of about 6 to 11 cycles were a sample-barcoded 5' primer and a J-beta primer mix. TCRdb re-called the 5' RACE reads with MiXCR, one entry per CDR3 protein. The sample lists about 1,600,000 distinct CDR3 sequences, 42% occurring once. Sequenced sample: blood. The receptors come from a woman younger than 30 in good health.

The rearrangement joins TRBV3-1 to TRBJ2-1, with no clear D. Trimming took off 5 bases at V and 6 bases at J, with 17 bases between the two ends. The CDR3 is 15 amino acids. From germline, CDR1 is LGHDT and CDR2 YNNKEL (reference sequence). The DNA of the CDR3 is TGTGCCAGCAGCAGGGTTCCCGCCGCGTCCAATGAGCAGTTCTTC. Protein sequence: CASSRVPAASNEQFF.

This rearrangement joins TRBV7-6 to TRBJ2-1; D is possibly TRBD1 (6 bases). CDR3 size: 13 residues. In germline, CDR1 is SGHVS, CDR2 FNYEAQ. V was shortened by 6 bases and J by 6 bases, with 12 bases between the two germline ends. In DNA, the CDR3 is TGTGCCAGCAGATCGGCAGGGGTCAATGAGCAGTTCTTC. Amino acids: CASRSAGVNEQFF.

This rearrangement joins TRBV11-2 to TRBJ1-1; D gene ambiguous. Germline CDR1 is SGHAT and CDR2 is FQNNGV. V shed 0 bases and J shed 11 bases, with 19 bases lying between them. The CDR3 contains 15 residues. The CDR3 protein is CASSLDPGSVSEAFF. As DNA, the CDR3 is TGTGCCAGCAGCTTAGATCCCGGGTCTGTGAGTGAGGCTTTCTTT.

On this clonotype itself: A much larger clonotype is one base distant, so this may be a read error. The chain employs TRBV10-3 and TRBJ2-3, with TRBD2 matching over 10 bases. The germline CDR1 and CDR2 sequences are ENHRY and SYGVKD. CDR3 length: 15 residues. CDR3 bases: TGTGCCATCGGTGAGATAGCGGGGGGCGGTGATACGCAGTATTTT. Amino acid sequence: CAIGEIAGGGDTQYF.

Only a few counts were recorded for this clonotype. CDR3 nucleotides: TGCAGCGTTGAGCGGGAGTCGGGCATGCAGTATTTT. It is translated as CSVERESGMQYF. The J gene is TRBJ2-3, the V gene TRBV29-1, with 7 bases aligning to TRBD2. V gave up 3 bases and J gave up 11 bases; unmatched junction bases: 8. CDR1 is SQVTM, CDR2 ANQGSEA, per germline. The CDR3 sequence is 12 residues long.

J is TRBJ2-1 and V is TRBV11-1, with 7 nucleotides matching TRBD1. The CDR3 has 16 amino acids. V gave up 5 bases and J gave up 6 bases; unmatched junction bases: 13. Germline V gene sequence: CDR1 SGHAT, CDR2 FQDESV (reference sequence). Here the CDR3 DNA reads TGTGCCAGCAGCCGTAATAGGGACAGCCCTGGCAATGAGCAGTTCTTC. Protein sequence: CASSRNRDSPGNEQFF.

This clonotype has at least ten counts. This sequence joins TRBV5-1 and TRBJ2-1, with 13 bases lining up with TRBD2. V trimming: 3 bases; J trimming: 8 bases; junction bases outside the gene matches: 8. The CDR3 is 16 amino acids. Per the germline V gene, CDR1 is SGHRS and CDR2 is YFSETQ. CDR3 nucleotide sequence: TGCGCCAGCAGCTCCGGACTAGCGGGGGCCGGGGATGAGCAGTTCTTC. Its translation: CASSSGLAGAGDEQFF.

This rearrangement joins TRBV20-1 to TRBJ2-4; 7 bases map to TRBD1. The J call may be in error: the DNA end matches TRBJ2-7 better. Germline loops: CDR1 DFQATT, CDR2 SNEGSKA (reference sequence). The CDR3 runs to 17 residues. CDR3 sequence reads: CSARGAGTDLFLYEQYF. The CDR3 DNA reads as TGCAGTGCTAGAGGGGCCGGGACAGACCTCTTCCTCTACGAGCAGTACTTC.

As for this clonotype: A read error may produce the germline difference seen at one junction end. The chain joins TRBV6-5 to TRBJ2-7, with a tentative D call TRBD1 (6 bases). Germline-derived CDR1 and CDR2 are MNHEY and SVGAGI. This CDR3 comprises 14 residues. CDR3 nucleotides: TGTGCCGCCCAGAGTCCCGGACAGCCCTACGGGCAGTACTTC. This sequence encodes CAAQSPGQPYGQYF.

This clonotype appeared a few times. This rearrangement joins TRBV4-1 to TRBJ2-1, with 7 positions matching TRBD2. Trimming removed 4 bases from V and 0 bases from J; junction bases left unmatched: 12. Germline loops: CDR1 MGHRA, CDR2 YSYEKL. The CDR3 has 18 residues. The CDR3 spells CASSPGRAGSSSYNEQFF. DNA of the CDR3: TGCGCCAGCAGCCCGGGGAGGGCGGGGTCAAGCTCCTACAATGAGCAGTTCTTC.

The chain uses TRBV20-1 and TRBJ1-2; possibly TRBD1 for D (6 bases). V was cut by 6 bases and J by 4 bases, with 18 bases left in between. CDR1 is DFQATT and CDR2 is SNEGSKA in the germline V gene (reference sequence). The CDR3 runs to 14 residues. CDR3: CSAIEVRGRYGYTF. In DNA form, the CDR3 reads TGCAGTGCCATAGAGGTCAGGGGCCGCTATGGCTACACCTTC.

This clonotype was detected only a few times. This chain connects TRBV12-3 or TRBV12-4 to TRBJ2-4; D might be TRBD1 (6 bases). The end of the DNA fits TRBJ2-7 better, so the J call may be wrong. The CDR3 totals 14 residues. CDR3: CASCGTSEFHEQYF. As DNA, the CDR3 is TGTGCCAGCTGTGGGACATCTGAATTCCACGAGCAGTACTTC.

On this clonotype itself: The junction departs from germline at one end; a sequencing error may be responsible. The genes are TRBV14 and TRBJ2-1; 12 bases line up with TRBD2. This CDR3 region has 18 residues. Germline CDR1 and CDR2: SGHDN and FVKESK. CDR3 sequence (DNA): TGTGCCTGCAGCCGGGGACTAGCGGGCACCTTCTCCTACAATGAGCAGTTCTTC. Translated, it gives CACSRGLAGTFSYNEQFF.

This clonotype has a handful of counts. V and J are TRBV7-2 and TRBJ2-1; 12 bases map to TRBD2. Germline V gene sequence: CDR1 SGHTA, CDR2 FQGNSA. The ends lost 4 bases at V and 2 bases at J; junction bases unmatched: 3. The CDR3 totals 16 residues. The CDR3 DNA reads TGTGCCAGCAGCTGGCGGACTAGCGGGACCTACAATGAGCAGTTCTTC. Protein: CASSWRTSGTYNEQFF.

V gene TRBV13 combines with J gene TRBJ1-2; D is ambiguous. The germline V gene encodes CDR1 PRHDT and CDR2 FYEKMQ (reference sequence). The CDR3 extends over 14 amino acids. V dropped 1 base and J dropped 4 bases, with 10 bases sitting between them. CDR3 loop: CASSLADDSYGYTF. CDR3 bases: TGTGCCAGCAGCTTAGCCGACGACTCCTATGGCTACACCTTC.

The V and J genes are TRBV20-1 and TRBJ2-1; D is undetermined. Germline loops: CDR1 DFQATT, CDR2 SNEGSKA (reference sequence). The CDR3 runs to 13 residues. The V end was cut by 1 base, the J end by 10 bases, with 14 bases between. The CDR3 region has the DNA TGCAGTGCTAGAGGCCCAACCGCCTACGAGCAGTTCTTC. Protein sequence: CSARGPTAYEQFF.

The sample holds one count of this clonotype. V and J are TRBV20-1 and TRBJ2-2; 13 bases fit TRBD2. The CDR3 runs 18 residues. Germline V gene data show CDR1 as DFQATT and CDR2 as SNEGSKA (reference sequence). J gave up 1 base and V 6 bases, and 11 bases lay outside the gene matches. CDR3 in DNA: TGCAGTGCGCCCGGCGTGACTAGCGGGGGGCGGAACACCGGGGAGCTGTTTTTT. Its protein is CSAPGVTSGGRNTGELFF.

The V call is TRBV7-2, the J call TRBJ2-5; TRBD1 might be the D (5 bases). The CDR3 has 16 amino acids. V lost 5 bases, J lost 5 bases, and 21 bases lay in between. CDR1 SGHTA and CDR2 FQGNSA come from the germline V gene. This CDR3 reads CASSMTVELIWETQYF. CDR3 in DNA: TGTGCCAGCAGCATGACAGTTGAGCTTATCTGGGAGACCCAGTACTTC.

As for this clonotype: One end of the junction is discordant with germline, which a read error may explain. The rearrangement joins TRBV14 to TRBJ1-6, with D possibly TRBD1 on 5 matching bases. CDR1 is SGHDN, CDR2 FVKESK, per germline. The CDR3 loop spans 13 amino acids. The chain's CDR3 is CASRGQGPSPPHF. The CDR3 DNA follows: TGTGCCAGCAGGGGTCAGGGTCCTTCACCCCCCCACTTT.

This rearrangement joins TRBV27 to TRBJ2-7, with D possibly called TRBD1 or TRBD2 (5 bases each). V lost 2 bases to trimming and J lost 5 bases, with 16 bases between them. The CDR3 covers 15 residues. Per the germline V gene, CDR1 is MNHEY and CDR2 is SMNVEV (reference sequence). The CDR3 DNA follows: TGTGCCAGCAGTTTAGGGGGAGTAGGAACCGACGAGCAGTACTTC. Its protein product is CASSLGGVGTDEQYF.

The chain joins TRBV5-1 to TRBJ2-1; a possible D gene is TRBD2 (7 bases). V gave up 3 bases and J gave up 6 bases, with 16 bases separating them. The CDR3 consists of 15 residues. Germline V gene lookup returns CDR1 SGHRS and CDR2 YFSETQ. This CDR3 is CASSSNWGGANEQFF. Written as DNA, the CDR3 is TGCGCCAGCAGCTCCAATTGGGGGGGGGCCAATGAGCAGTTCTTC. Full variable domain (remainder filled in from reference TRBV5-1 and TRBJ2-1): KAGVTQTPRYLIKTRGQQVTLSCSPISGHRSVSWYQQTPGQGLQFLFEYFSETQRNKGNFPGRFSGRQFSNSRSEMNVSTLELGDSALYLCASSSNWGGANEQFFGPGTRLTVL.

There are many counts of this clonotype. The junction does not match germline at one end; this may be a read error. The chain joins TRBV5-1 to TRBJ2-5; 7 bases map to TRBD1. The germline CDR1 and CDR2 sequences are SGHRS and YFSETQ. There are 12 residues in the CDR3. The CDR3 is CASSSTGETQYF. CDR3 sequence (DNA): TGTGCCAGCTCATCGACAGGGGAGACCCAGTACTTC.

The CDR3 reads CASSEHTDTQYF. CDR3 in DNA: TGTGCCAGCAGCGAACACACAGATACGCAGTATTTT. The V and J genes are TRBV9 and TRBJ2-3; no clear D gene. The ends were cut back, 3 bases at V and 2 bases at J, with 4 bases in the middle. Germline V gene data show CDR1 as SGDLS and CDR2 as YYNGEE. CDR3 length equals 12 residues.

The CDR3 nucleotides read TGTGCCAGCAGCTTAAGGTCATCCGGAGAAAAACTGTTTTTT. It yields the protein CASSLRSSGEKLFF. The rearrangement links TRBV11-2 to TRBJ1-4, with no clear D. Trimming took off 2 bases at V and 8 bases at J, with 12 bases between the two ends. This CDR3 is 14 amino acids long. CDR1 is SGHAT, CDR2 FQNNGV, per germline.

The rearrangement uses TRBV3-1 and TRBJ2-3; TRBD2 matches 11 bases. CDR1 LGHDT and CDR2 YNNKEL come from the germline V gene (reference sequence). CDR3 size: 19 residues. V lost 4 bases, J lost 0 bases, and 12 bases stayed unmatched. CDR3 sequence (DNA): TGTGCCAGCAGCCCCCCCCCCCTGACTAGCGGGATTAGCACAGATACGCAGTATTTT. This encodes CASSPPPLTSGISTDTQYF.

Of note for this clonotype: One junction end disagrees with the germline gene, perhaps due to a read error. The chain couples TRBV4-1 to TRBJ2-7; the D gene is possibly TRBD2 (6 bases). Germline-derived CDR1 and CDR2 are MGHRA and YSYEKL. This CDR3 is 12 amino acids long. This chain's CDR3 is CASSQDFRELYF. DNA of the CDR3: TGCGCCAGCAGCCAAGATTTTCGGGAGCTGTACTTC.

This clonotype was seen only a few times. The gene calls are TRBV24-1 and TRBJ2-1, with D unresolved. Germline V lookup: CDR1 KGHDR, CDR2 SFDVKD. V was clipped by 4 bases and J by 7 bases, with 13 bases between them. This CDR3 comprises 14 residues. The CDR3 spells CATSDHHSRNEQFF. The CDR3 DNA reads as TGTGCCACCAGTGACCACCATAGTAGGAATGAGCAGTTCTTC.